The 32 T cell receptor beta chains listed next were all sequenced from one sample in a study of sequential checkpoint blockade in melanoma. The treatment here: randomized to nivolumab then ipilimumab (arm A) or the reverse (arm B). Measured with immunoSEQ multiplex PCR; TCRdb has only the in-frame clones, and not every one. The sample records roughly 11,000 clones, around 85% being singletons. This sample comprised CD8+ T cells sorted from blood (inferred from file names), obtained from a patient given nivolumab and ipilimumab in sequence. Receptor source: a human donor with melanoma.

The chain uses TRBV19 and TRBJ2-1, with TRBD2 matching over 12 bases. CDR3 length: 15 residues. The germline V gene has CDR1 LNHDA and CDR2 SQIVND (reference sequence). V lost 4 bases and J lost 9; bases outside the gene matches: 7. In DNA, the CDR3 is TGTGCCAGTAGTAGGACTAGCGGGGATTTTAGTGAGCAGTTCTTC. This encodes CASSRTSGDFSEQFF.

In nucleotides, the CDR3 is TGTGCCAGCAGCAAAAAAGCGGGGGGGCCCTACAATGAGCAGTTCTTC. Its translation: CASSKKAGGPYNEQFF. The V and J genes are TRBV7-8 and TRBJ2-1, with TRBD2 matching over 10 bases. This CDR3 region has 16 residues. Unmatched junction bases numbered 6, after V lost 5 bases and J lost 2 bases. The germline gives CDR1 SGHVS, CDR2 FQNEAQ.

This sequence joins TRBV6-5 and TRBJ1-3; 9 nucleotides align to TRBD1. The V gene's germline CDR1 is MNHEY and CDR2 SVGAGI. Trimming took 4 bases from V and 0 from J; bases not matched to a gene: 1. The CDR3 runs to 15 residues. CDR3 sequence reads: CASSLGQGSGNTIYF. In nucleotides, the CDR3 is TGTGCCAGCAGTTTGGGACAGGGCTCTGGAAACACCATATATTTT.

The V gene is TRBV4-3, the J gene TRBJ1-1; 8 nucleotides match TRBD1. This CDR3 has 14 amino acids. Looked up from germline, CDR1 is LGHNA and CDR2 is YSLEER. Losses at the gene ends were 2 bases for V and 3 bases for J; bases not matched to a gene: 2. The DNA for the CDR3 is TGCGCCAGCAGCCAATCACAGGGGGACACTGAAGCTTTCTTT. It is translated as CASSQSQGDTEAFF.

The rearrangement links TRBV28 to TRBJ2-5; 10 bases map to TRBD2. After removal of 5 bases from V and 3 bases from J, the junction contained 9 bases not matched to a gene. Looked up from germline, CDR1 is MDHEN and CDR2 is SYDVKM. The CDR3 loop spans 16 amino acids. The CDR3 region is CASSVTSGATEETQYF. CDR3 sequence (DNA): TGTGCCAGCAGTGTTACTAGCGGGGCGACCGAAGAGACCCAGTACTTC.

This rearrangement joins TRBV10-3 to TRBJ2-7; 10 bases line up with TRBD2. V lost 3 bases and J lost 4; bases outside the gene matches: 9. The CDR3 has 16 amino acids. Germline loops: CDR1 ENHRY, CDR2 SYGVKD. The CDR3 DNA reads TGTGCCATCAGTGACCGCCGAAGGACTAGCGGTTACGAGCAGTACTTC. Its protein product is CAISDRRRTSGYEQYF.

V usage is TRBV5-8 and J usage is TRBJ1-6; TRBD1 agrees at 7 bases. V was pared by 4 bases and J by 8 bases, with 15 bases of the junction left unmatched. The CDR3 covers 17 residues. From germline, CDR1 is SGHTS and CDR2 YDEGEE. CDR3 sequence (DNA): TGTGCCAGCAGCACCCCAGGGACAGTCCCTGAAGATTCACCCCTCCACTTT. Its translation is CASSTPGTVPEDSPLHF.

The gene calls are TRBV6-1 and TRBJ2-1; 9 positions match TRBD2. CDR1 is MNHNS, CDR2 SASEGT, per germline. Losses at the gene ends were 4 bases for V and 8 bases for J; bases not matched to a gene: 15. This CDR3 spans 17 amino acids. The CDR3 spells CASSAPEGRGGRYEQFF. Written as DNA, the CDR3 is TGTGCCAGCAGTGCCCCCGAGGGGCGGGGGGGTCGCTATGAGCAGTTCTTC.

The chain uses TRBV6-5 and TRBJ1-4, with D possibly being TRBD1 (5 bases). The CDR3 sequence is 14 residues long. Germline V gene data show CDR1 as MNHEY and CDR2 as SVGAGI. Deletions cut 6 bases from V and 6 bases from J, with 14 bases between. The CDR3 DNA reads as TGTGCCAGCAGCACGACAGCTGCCTATGAAAAACTGTTTTTT. Translating it yields CASSTTAAYEKLFF.

CDR3 in DNA: TGTGCCACCTCGAAAGCGGGGGGGCCCAGGTACAATGAGCAGTTCTTC. It codes for CATSKAGGPRYNEQFF. V usage is TRBV27 and J usage is TRBJ2-1; 10 bases match TRBD2. CDR1 is MNHEY, CDR2 SMNVEV, per germline (reference sequence). The length of the CDR3 is 16 residues. The ends lost 10 bases at V and 4 bases at J; junction bases unmatched: 13.

The chain recombines TRBV7-8 with TRBJ1-1; the D is unclear. Germline values: CDR1 SGHVS, CDR2 FQNEAQ. Between the trimmed V and J ends, which lost 1 base and 0 bases, there was a span of 9 bases. The CDR3 loop spans 15 amino acids. The CDR3 nucleotides are TGTGCCAGCAGCTTAGGGACTGGGATGAACACTGAAGCTTTCTTT. It codes for CASSLGTGMNTEAFF.

This chain uses TRBV9 with TRBJ1-6, with a possible D match to TRBD1 (6 bases). Germline V gene lookup returns CDR1 SGDLS and CDR2 YYNGEE. The ends were cut back, 6 bases at V and 4 bases at J, with 11 bases in the middle. The CDR3 has 14 residues. The CDR3 spells CASNRDTYNSPLHF. The CDR3, as DNA: TGTGCCAGCAACCGGGACACGTATAATTCACCCCTCCACTTT.

This chain joins TRBV13 and TRBJ2-5; 9 bases line up with TRBD2. The junction had 19 bases not matched to a gene; V was cut back by 0 bases and J by 5 bases. CDR3 size: 20 residues. CDR1 PRHDT and CDR2 FYEKMQ come from the germline V gene (reference sequence). The CDR3 DNA sequence: TGTGCCAGCAGCTTAGGAGCATCACTAGGCGGCAGCGGGGGGCCGGAGACCCAGTACTTC. Translation gives CASSLGASLGGSGGPETQYF.

The V call is TRBV19, the J call TRBJ1-1; D gene unclear. V was clipped by 3 bases and J by 8 bases, with 16 bases between them. The germline gives CDR1 LNHDA, CDR2 SQIVND (reference sequence). The CDR3 sequence is 14 residues long. DNA of the CDR3: TGTGCCAGTAGTATTTCTAAGCCCGGGAACGAAGCTTTCTTT. This codes for CASSISKPGNEAFF. Based on the CDR3 plus reference TRBV19 and TRBJ1-1, the full variable domain is DGGITQSPKYLFRKEGQNVTLSCEQNLNHDAMYWYRQDPGQGLRLIYYSQIVNDFQKGDIAEGYSVSREKKESFPLTVTSAQKNPTAFYLCASSISKPGNEAFFGQGTRLTVV.

The chain joins TRBV30 to TRBJ1-2; D call uncertain. This CDR3 is 14 amino acids long. The germline V gene has CDR1 GTSNPN and CDR2 SVGIG (reference sequence). Trimming stripped 7 bases from V and 4 bases from J, with 19 bases between. The DNA for the CDR3 is TGTGCCTCCCCCCTATTCGGGGAGAGCTATGGCTACACCTTC. Its protein is CASPLFGESYGYTF.

The V gene is TRBV7-2, the J gene TRBJ2-7; D may be TRBD2 (7 bases). Trimming cost V 5 bases and J 3 bases, with 17 bases left between them. CDR1 and CDR2 from the germline V gene are SGHTA and FQGNSA. This CDR3 contains 15 residues. DNA for the CDR3: TGTGCCAGCAGCCCAGAGGGGGGGGCTAGCTACGAGCAGTACTTC. Translation: CASSPEGGASYEQYF.

The chain has TRBV5-4 and TRBJ2-5; 7 nucleotides match TRBD1. The DNA end lines up better with TRBJ2-7; the J call may be wrong. Per germline, CDR1 SGHNT and CDR2 YYREEE (reference sequence). The CDR3 is 14 residues long. The CDR3 sequence: CASSTTGPSYEQYF. CDR3 coding DNA: TGTGCCAGCAGTACGACAGGGCCCTCCTACGAGCAGTACTTC.

The rearrangement links TRBV4-2 to TRBJ2-7; 13 bases match TRBD2. Trimming cost V 0 bases and J 8 bases; bases outside gene matches: 10. The germline V gene has CDR1 LGHNA and CDR2 YNFKEQ. CDR3 length: 17 amino acids. The CDR3 loop reads CASSQDSPGLAGFQQYF. The CDR3 nucleotides read TGTGCCAGCAGCCAAGACTCTCCGGGACTAGCGGGGTTCCAGCAGTACTTC.

This chain links TRBV19 with TRBJ2-3, with TRBD2 identical over 12 bases. CDR1 is LNHDA, CDR2 SQIVND, per germline (reference sequence). The CDR3 covers 19 residues. V was pared by 2 bases and J by 6 bases, with 15 bases of the junction left unmatched. The CDR3 DNA follows: TGTGCCAGTAGTATACGGCCCGGGGCTAGCGGGGGGGAAGGGGATACGCAGTATTTT. Amino acid sequence: CASSIRPGASGGEGDTQYF.

A few counts support this clone. V gene TRBV14 combines with J gene TRBJ2-7; TRBD1 matches at 10 bases. The CDR3 totals 14 residues. In germline, CDR1 is SGHDN, CDR2 FVKESK. Trimming removed 5 bases from V and 3 bases from J; junction bases left unmatched: 4. CDR3 sequence (DNA): TGTGCCAGCAGCGACGGGACAGGGGACTACGAGCAGTACTTC. Its protein product is CASSDGTGDYEQYF.

Only one count was recorded for this clone. CDR3 bases: TGTGCCAGCAGGTCCCCAGGGTACACTGAAGCTTTCTTT. Translation: CASRSPGYTEAFF. The chain has TRBV7-2 and TRBJ1-1; D possibly corresponds to TRBD1 (5 bases). Trimming shortened V by 6 bases and J by 3 bases, and 11 bases separated the two germline ends. The CDR3 runs to 13 residues. Germline V CDR1 and CDR2: SGHTA, FQGNSA.

The rearrangement links TRBV5-1 to TRBJ1-2; 10 bases line up with TRBD1. The CDR3 is made up of 17 amino acids. After removal of 3 bases from V and 4 bases from J, the junction contained 12 bases not matched to a gene. Germline CDR1 is SGHRS and CDR2 is YFSETQ. The CDR3 is CASSSRGRTGGSYGYTF. The CDR3 DNA sequence: TGCGCCAGCAGCTCGCGCGGAAGGACAGGGGGATCCTATGGCTACACCTTC. The variable domain in full, with the rest retrieved from reference TRBV5-1 and TRBJ1-2, is KAGVTQTPRYLIKTRGQQVTLSCSPISGHRSVSWYQQTPGQGLQFLFEYFSETQRNKGNFPGRFSGRQFSNSRSEMNVSTLELGDSALYLCASSSRGRTGGSYGYTFGSGTRLTVV.

The genes are TRBV9 and TRBJ2-2, with 10 positions matching TRBD2. From germline, CDR1 is SGDLS and CDR2 YYNGEE. This CDR3 spans 15 amino acids. V dropped 3 bases and J dropped 5; count of bases not matched to a gene: 4. This CDR3 is CASSELAGWTGELFF. For the CDR3, the DNA is TGTGCCAGCAGCGAACTAGCGGGGTGGACCGGGGAGCTGTTTTTT.

The chain employs TRBV4-2 and TRBJ2-3, with D possibly TRBD2 on 5 matching bases. Deletions cut 0 bases from V and 0 bases from J, with 7 bases between. Germline CDR1 LGHNA, CDR2 YNFKEQ. The CDR3 has 15 residues. The CDR3 DNA reads as TGTGCCAGCAGCCAAGAAGCGGAGAGCACAGATACGCAGTATTTT. It yields the protein CASSQEAESTDTQYF.

V usage is TRBV9 and J usage is TRBJ1-2, with a tentative D call TRBD1 (5 bases). The CDR3 has 16 amino acids. The V gene lost 5 bases and the J gene lost 0 bases, with 17 bases spanning the gap. In germline, CDR1 is SGDLS, CDR2 YYNGEE. The CDR3 nucleotides are TGTGCCAGCAGGTTGGCCGGAGAGACAGCTAACTATGGCTACACCTTC. This sequence encodes CASRLAGETANYGYTF.

The V gene is TRBV5-4, the J gene TRBJ1-2, with 7 bases identical to TRBD1. This CDR3 has 14 amino acids. The V and J ends lost 3 bases and 5 bases, in that order; junction bases with no gene match: 7. Germline-derived CDR1 and CDR2 are SGHNT and YYREEE (reference sequence). CDR3 coding DNA: TGTGCCAGCAGCTCCCGGGACAGAGGATATGGCTACACCTTC. This sequence encodes CASSSRDRGYGYTF.

The V gene is TRBV18, the J gene TRBJ2-1, with 7 bases that match TRBD2. Germline V lookup: CDR1 KGHSH, CDR2 LQKENI. The CDR3 has 15 amino acids. V shed 5 bases, J shed 6 bases, and the junction held 10 bases outside the gene matches. Here the CDR3 reads CASSAGLMPPNEQFF. DNA for the CDR3: TGTGCCAGCTCAGCGGGACTAATGCCCCCCAATGAGCAGTTCTTC.

This clone has at least ten counts. The chain joins TRBV19 to TRBJ1-5; 7 bases are shared with TRBD1. J lost 2 bases, V lost 5 bases, and 6 bases had no gene match. Germline CDR1 reads LNHDA; CDR2 reads SQIVND (reference sequence). CDR3 length: 15 amino acids. The CDR3: CASSATGTGNQPQHF. The DNA of the CDR3 is TGTGCCAGTAGTGCAACCGGGACAGGCAATCAGCCCCAGCATTTT.

V and J are TRBV27 and TRBJ1-2; D remains unclear. The CDR3 is 13 amino acids. V dropped 3 bases and J dropped 8 bases, with 13 bases sitting between them. Germline V lookup: CDR1 MNHEY, CDR2 SMNVEV (reference sequence). The CDR3 DNA reads as TGTGCCAGCAGTTTCAGAGGGATGGGAGGCTACACCTTC. It specifies CASSFRGMGGYTF.

The sample holds a few counts of this clone. This chain joins TRBV2 and TRBJ1-4; no clear D. The CDR3 is 12 residues long. The V gene lost 6 bases and the J gene lost 10 bases, with 12 bases spanning the gap. Germline values: CDR1 SNHLY, CDR2 FYNNEI. The CDR3 loop reads CASREGIGKLFF. The CDR3 DNA reads as TGTGCCAGCAGGGAGGGAATTGGAAAACTGTTTTTT.

The chain combines TRBV5-1 with TRBJ2-3, with D unclear. This CDR3 contains 13 residues. Trimming pared 0 bases from V and 6 bases from J, leaving 8 bases between. CDR1 is SGHRS, CDR2 YFSETQ, per germline. The CDR3 sequence is CASSLAVGDTQYF. Written as DNA, the CDR3 is TGCGCCAGCAGCTTGGCCGTCGGGGATACGCAGTATTTT.

The CDR3, as DNA: TGTGCCAGCAGTGAGACTGACAGGGCGGTTGCGGCAGATACGCAGTATTTT. Amino acid sequence: CASSETDRAVAADTQYF. This sequence joins TRBV6-1 and TRBJ2-3, with 7 positions matching TRBD1. With 3 bases clipped from V and 4 bases from J, the junction kept 13 bases outside the gene matches. Germline values: CDR1 MNHNS, CDR2 SASEGT. CDR3 length: 17 amino acids.